This T cell receptor beta chain is from a study of long-term antiretroviral therapy in people with HIV. In this sample, this clone turned up a few times. Samples were assayed with immunoSEQ v3.0 at survey level. Measured with immunoSEQ multiplex PCR; TCRdb has only the in-frame clones, and not every one. The sample contains fewer than 20,000 clones, about 88% of which appear only once. The CDR3 contains 11 residues. V lost 6 bases and J 4 bases, leaving 9 bases between the germline ends. Germline V lookup: CDR1 SQVTM, CDR2 ANQGSEA. The receptor was derived from a man between 18 and 35 years old with HIV. Sample: unsorted PBMCs, taken 0.1 years after starting antiretroviral therapy. The V gene is TRBV29-1, the J gene TRBJ1-2; D is uncertain. As DNA, the CDR3 is TGCAGCGTCACGCCTAGCTATGGCTACACCTTC. Translating gives CSVTPSYGYTF.